This T cell receptor (beta chain) was sequenced in a study of cytomegalovirus exposure and HLA in healthy donors. On the study more broadly: An early data release held around 80 million unique TCRs from HLA-typed donors.

Points on this clone: Relative to the germline gene, one junction end is altered; a read error may explain this.

60 Vbeta and 13 Jbeta primers were used in PCR. Data came from immunoSEQ multiplex PCR; TCRdb stores just in-frame clones and leaves some out. Here the sample spans about 61,000 clones, about four fifths being singletons. This CDR3 is built from 18 residues. Germline V gene lookup returns CDR1 SGHRS and CDR2 YFSETQ. V gene TRBV5-1 combines with J gene TRBJ2-1; 9 positions agree with TRBD2. The sample consisted of PBMCs. This TCR derives from a man aged 45-60 years in good health and CMV-seropositive. CDR3 residues: CAISLASAGGPGYNEQFF. CDR3 coding DNA: TGCGCCATCAGCTTGGCCTCTGCGGGAGGGCCTGGGTACAATGAGCAGTTCTTC.